The entry that follows covers one TCR beta chain sequence. Produced via immunoSEQ multiplex PCR; TCRdb's table is partial and in-frame only. The data contain a few million clones, 85% to 95% of them singletons. This sample is part of a study of shared clonotypes between healthy human individuals. The CDR3 totals 15 residues. Germline values: CDR1 SGHNT, CDR2 YYREEE (reference sequence). The V end was cut by 4 bases, the J end by 3 bases, with 13 bases between. This receptor was taken from a man aged 18 to 29 in good health. Some clones in this sample may be carry-over from other donors' samples. The sample consisted of naive CD4+ T cells from PBMCs. Specified subset: CD45RA+ positively selected. The rearrangement joins TRBV5-4 to TRBJ1-4; possibly TRBD1 for D (5 bases). The CDR3 reads CASSPGGSANEKLFF. In DNA form, the CDR3 reads TGTGCCAGCAGCCCCGGGGGTTCGGCTAATGAAAAACTGTTTTTT. The full variable domain, its missing parts supplied by reference TRBV5-4 and TRBJ1-4, is ETGVTQSPTHLIKTRGQQVTLRCSSQSGHNTVSWYQQALGQGPQFIFQYYREEENGRGNFPPRFSGLQFPNYSSELNVNALELDDSALYLCASSPGGSANEKLFFGSGTQLSVL.